A selection of T cell receptor beta chains follows, all from one sample in a study of T cell responses to AZD1222 COVID-19 vaccine. The protocol was immunoSEQ multiplex PCR, while the TCRdb copy is restricted to in-frame clones and leaves out a portion. The table records 150,000 to 180,000 clones, approximately 90% of them present only once. The sample was peripheral blood, taken on day 0 of AZD1222 vaccination. These TCRs come from an adult in good health. The CDR3 runs from the conserved cysteine through the conserved F or W. Each record gives: CDR3 length, V gene, CDR3 protein.

>17|TRBV3-1/TRBV3-2
CASSQDRWGGRSNEQFF
>13|TRBV28
CASSLYKFYEQYF
>13|TRBV12-3/TRBV12-4
CASSLSAYNEQFF
>15|TRBV18
CASSPAREMNTEAFF
>14|TRBV6-2/TRBV6-3
CASSRTTTGNIQYF
>19|TRBV5-5
CASSFIRRLAGSRTDTQYF
>15|TRBV14
CASSQGRGAWETQYF
>15|TRBV28
CASSDRSFAGEGAFF
>13|TRBV5-4
CASSPDTSPEAFF
>14|TRBV18
CASGTGTGSYEQYF
>16|TRBV5-1
CASSTRQGFLSHEQYF
>17|TRBV24-1
CATSDWASRSLNTEAFF
>13|TRBV21-1
CASSIRGMSPLHF
>15|TRBV3-1/TRBV3-2
CASSQGSHSAGELFF
>14|TRBV9
CASSGGQGVTEAFF
>17|TRBV4-2
CASSQVLTAYSGNTIYF
>15|TRBV27
CASSLSVEFSYEQYF
>14|TRBV5-4
CASSLQGARNTIYF
>13|TRBV2
CASSVEQAYEQYF
>17|TRBV3-1/TRBV3-2
CASSQEGRQGGPNGYTF
>12|TRBV28
CATYPGGDGYTF
>12|TRBV12-3/TRBV12-4
CASSLSGRVGTF
>13|TRBV6-4
CASSETGVRGYTF
>17|TRBV4-3
CASSQSGFGTVNTEAFF
>17|TRBV6-1
CASSEGPAGVNGSPLHF
>16|TRBV5-1
CASSLPSGGSTDTQYF
>13|TRBV6-6
CASSYGGNQPQHF
>11|TRBV5-6
CASSLGFGYTF
>15|TRBV3-1/TRBV3-2
CASSQARDGNTEAFF
>14|TRBV7-9
CASSWSTVTYEQYF
>13|TRBV28
CASSSGQGGGYTF
>18|TRBV28
CASRGRTSGDWGSYEQYF
>13|TRBV6-5
CASSSSLGGGYTF
>18|TRBV6-2/TRBV6-3
CASSPAGRRGGAVNEQFF
>13|TRBV11-2
CASSPGANQPQHF
>14|TRBV3-1/TRBV3-2
CASSRAGGTNEQFF
>13|TRBV27
CASRSTGVYEQYF
>12|TRBV7-9
CASSTTGGKQYF
>13|TRBV7-9
CASSAQQGSGYTF
>12|TRBV4-1
CASSQGAAPAFF
>11|TRBV10-3
CASRGGNTIYF
>16|TRBV19
CASSIGGTGKTGELFF
>14|TRBV15
CATSRVSLGAEAFF
>12|TRBV11-2
CASTPSTARCTF
>15|TRBV6-1
CASSDFGQGATEAFF
>16|TRBV19
CASSPWQDGALTEAFF
>11|TRBV6-2/TRBV6-3
CASSYLETQYF
>14|TRBV15
CATSRDSEYYGYTF
>15|TRBV19
CASSSFHPGGEKLFF
>16|TRBV5-6
CASSPDRSNMNTEAFF
>13|TRBV6-4
CASSDDTGSPLHF
>13|TRBV18
CASSPRRDETQYF
>15|TRBV6-5
CASTDSRGATDTQYF